The subject of this entry is one TCR beta chain. What it binds is not known. The CDR3 spans 13 residues. V lost 4 bases and J 4 bases, leaving 11 bases between the germline ends. Germline V CDR1 and CDR2: SGHTA, FQGNSA. These data are taken from a study of beta chain features in type 1 diabetes. On the study more broadly: Cell yields, age and gender were similar between patients and healthy donors. Overall study findings and caveats: For cells with high TCR expression, cDNA sequencing could yield over-representation. A moderate, significant TCRB CDR3 shortening appeared in type 1 diabetes across four CD4+ subsets. The similarity of naive, central memory and Treg TCRB repertoires appeared greater among patients than among healthy donors.

Expressed TCRB transcripts got sequenced, as all isolated RNA was reverse transcribed. Clones were read by immunoSEQ multiplex PCR, and TCRdb kept only the in-frame ones, dropping some. The sample lists hundreds of thousands of clones; around an eighth were seen once. All of the sorted populations showed purity greater than 98%. This rearrangement joins TRBV7-2 to TRBJ2-7; unclear D gene. Sample: naive CD4+ T cells from blood. The sequence came from a man aged 18 to 30 with type 1 diabetes. CDR3 residues: CASSSRRSYEQYF. In nucleotides, the CDR3 is TGTGCCAGCAGCTCCCGGCGGAGTTACGAGCAGTACTTC.